The 12 T cell receptor beta chains listed next were all sequenced from one sample in a study of T cell repertoires in cytomegalovirus infection. TCRdb recomputed calls from the reads with MiXCR, one row per CDR3 protein. The table shows about 260,000 distinct CDR3 sequences, with roughly an eighth occurring only once. Sequenced sample: PBMCs. The receptors originated from a human donor in good health (CMV status not recorded). Some clones in this sample may be carry-over from other donors' samples.

This clonotype came up a few times. The chain couples TRBV5-5 to TRBJ1-2; D gene uncertain. Germline V gene sequence: CDR1 SGHKS, CDR2 YYEKEE (reference sequence). The length of the CDR3 is 14 residues. With 0 bases removed from V and 8 bases from J, the gap between germline ends came to 14 bases. CDR3 loop: CASSLESRPSGYTF. The CDR3 DNA follows: TGTGCCAGCAGCTTGGAGAGCAGGCCTAGCGGCTACACCTTC.

The rearrangement uses TRBV12-3 or TRBV12-4 and TRBJ1-2; possibly TRBD1 for D (5 bases). Trimming shortened V by 8 bases and J by 6 bases, and 10 bases separated the two germline ends. This CDR3 has 11 residues. CDR3 DNA sequence: TGTGCCAGCGGTTGGGGGAATGGCTACACCTTC. Encoded protein: CASGWGNGYTF.

The chain uses TRBV6-1 and TRBJ2-7; 7 nucleotides line up with TRBD2. Germline loops: CDR1 MNHNS, CDR2 SASEGT. The trim removed 2 bases at V and 3 bases at J, leaving 10 bases unmatched. The CDR3 is 16 amino acids. The CDR3: CASSEPGGPLDYEQYF. In nucleotides, the CDR3 is TGTGCCAGCAGTGAACCGGGGGGACCGCTGGACTACGAGCAGTACTTC.

This clonotype turned up a few times. This rearrangement joins TRBV29-1 to TRBJ2-7, with TRBD2 matching 7 bases. This CDR3 has 14 residues. The germline V gene encodes CDR1 SQVTM and CDR2 ANQGSEA. V was pared by 4 bases and J by 4 bases, with 10 bases of the junction left unmatched. The CDR3 DNA sequence: TGCAGCGTTGGGGGGGAGGGGCCGTGGTACGAGCAGTACTTC. Amino acid sequence: CSVGGEGPWYEQYF.

The chain uses TRBV20-1 and TRBJ2-7, with D perhaps TRBD1 (6 bases). Trimming shortened V by 6 bases and J by 2 bases, and 14 bases separated the two germline ends. Germline V lookup: CDR1 DFQATT, CDR2 SNEGSKA (reference sequence). The CDR3 totals 13 residues. CDR3 coding DNA: TGCAGTGCCACTGACAGGAGCCCCTACGAGCAGTACTTC. Residues: CSATDRSPYEQYF.

This chain connects TRBV4-1 to TRBJ1-1; 7 bases match TRBD1. Looked up from germline, CDR1 is MGHRA and CDR2 is YSYEKL. The CDR3 runs to 15 residues. V gave up 4 bases and J gave up 0 bases; unmatched junction bases: 5. The CDR3 region is CASSRLQGMNTEAFF. DNA of the CDR3: TGCGCCAGCAGCCGGCTACAGGGGATGAACACTGAAGCTTTCTTT.

The V call is TRBV20-1, the J call TRBJ2-2; D remains unclear. V was clipped by 1 base and J by 5 bases, with 17 bases between them. This CDR3 is 16 amino acids long. The germline CDR1 and CDR2 sequences are DFQATT and SNEGSKA (reference sequence). The CDR3 spells CSARGMGVPGTGELFF. As DNA, the CDR3 is TGCAGTGCTAGAGGGATGGGCGTCCCTGGGACCGGGGAGCTGTTTTTT.

The chain joins TRBV27 to TRBJ1-2, with D perhaps TRBD1 (6 bases). The V gene lost 6 bases and the J gene lost 2 bases, with 19 bases spanning the gap. This CDR3 is built from 16 residues. The V gene's germline CDR1 is MNHEY and CDR2 SMNVEV (reference sequence). The CDR3: CASRRDLGQTNYGYTF. The DNA of the CDR3 is TGTGCCAGCAGGCGTGACTTAGGACAGACGAACTATGGCTACACCTTC.

The rearrangement uses TRBV4-2 and TRBJ2-1, with 8 nucleotides matching TRBD1. Germline loops: CDR1 LGHNA, CDR2 YNFKEQ. The CDR3 runs to 17 residues. Trimming took 1 base from V and 6 from J; bases not matched to a gene: 11. This CDR3 reads CASSQVWEDRVVNEQFF. The CDR3 DNA follows: TGTGCCAGCAGCCAAGTCTGGGAGGACAGGGTCGTCAATGAGCAGTTCTTC.

Worth noting for this clonotype: This CDR3 is missing its conserved last phenylalanine or tryptophan, likely due to a read error. The chain employs TRBV29-1 and TRBJ2-4; TRBD1 matches at 8 bases. Losses at the gene ends were 6 bases for V and 4 bases for J; bases not matched to a gene: 8. The CDR3 is made up of 14 amino acids. Germline V lookup: CDR1 SQVTM, CDR2 ANQGSEA. The CDR3 DNA follows: TGCAGCGTAGCAGGGGGCCCGAATAAAAACATTCAGTACTTA. It encodes CSVAGGPNKNIQYL.

In its sample, this clonotype was seen many times. The chain links TRBV14 to TRBJ2-5, with D perhaps TRBD1 or TRBD2 (5 bases each). CDR1 is SGHDN, CDR2 FVKESK, per germline. The V end lost 4 bases, the J end lost 6 bases, and 18 bases lay between the germline ends. This CDR3 has 15 residues. The CDR3 region is CASSLPGTLVQTQYF. The CDR3 DNA reads as TGTGCCAGCAGCCTTCCCGGGACCCTCGTGCAGACCCAGTACTTC. The complete variable domain, with remaining parts taken from reference TRBV14 and TRBJ2-5, reads EAGVTQFPSHSVIEKGQTVTLRCDPISGHDNLYWYRRVMGKEIKFLLHFVKESKQDESGMPNNRFLAERTGGTYSTLKVQPAELEDSGVYFCASSLPGTLVQTQYFGPGTRLLVL.

This clonotype was observed many times. CDR3 nucleotides: TGTGCCAGCAGCTTAAGCGGGGACTCCTACGAGCAGTACTTC. Residues: CASSLSGDSYEQYF. The rearrangement links TRBV7-3 to TRBJ2-7, with a possible D match to TRBD2 (6 bases). The germline gives CDR1 SGHTA, CDR2 FQGTGA. The V end was cut by 1 base, the J end by 0 bases, with 7 bases between. There are 14 residues in the CDR3.